This T cell receptor beta chain came from a study of CD8+ T cells in alopecia areata. Whole-study context: Those patients who were treated received oral tofacitinib, which was given at 5 to 10 mg twice daily for moderate-to-severe alopecia areata.

This CDR3 spans 15 amino acids. The germline V gene has CDR1 MNHEY and CDR2 SVGAGI. The V gene lost 0 bases and the J gene lost 4 bases, with 13 bases spanning the gap. Extracted RNA was reverse transcribed, and the resulting cDNA served as sequencing template. The protocol was immunoSEQ multiplex PCR, while the TCRdb copy is restricted to in-frame clones and leaves out a portion. The sample contains 200,000 to 250,000 clones, 57% of which appear only once. Study-wide results and limits: The study also sequences resident alphabeta T cells of normal skin in scalp samples. Elevated clonality characterized lesional scalp relative to normal scalp, particularly in alopecia totalis/universalis.

This clone has more than one count but fewer than ten. Its cognate antigen is unknown. The gene calls are TRBV6-5 and TRBJ2-7; D is possibly TRBD2 (6 bases). The specimen comprised CD4+ T cells sorted from blood, sampled at week 0. This sequence was found in a human donor with alopecia areata. CDR3 residues: CASSYSTSGLYEQYF. CDR3 DNA: TGTGCCAGCAGTTACTCGACCAGCGGGTTATACGAGCAGTACTTC.